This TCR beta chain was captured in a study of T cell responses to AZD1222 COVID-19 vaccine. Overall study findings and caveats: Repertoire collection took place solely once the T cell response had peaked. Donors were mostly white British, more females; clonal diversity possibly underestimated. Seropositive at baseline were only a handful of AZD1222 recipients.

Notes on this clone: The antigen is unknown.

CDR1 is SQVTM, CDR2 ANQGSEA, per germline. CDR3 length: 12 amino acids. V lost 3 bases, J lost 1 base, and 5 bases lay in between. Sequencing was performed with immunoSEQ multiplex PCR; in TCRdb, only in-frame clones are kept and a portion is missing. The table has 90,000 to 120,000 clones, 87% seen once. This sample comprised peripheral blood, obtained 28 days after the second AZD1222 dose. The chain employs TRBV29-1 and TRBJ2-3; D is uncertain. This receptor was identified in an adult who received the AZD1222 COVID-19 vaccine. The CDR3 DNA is TGCAGCGTTGACCAGGGCACAGATACGCAGTATTTT. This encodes CSVDQGTDTQYF.